This entry lists 20 T cell receptor beta chains sequenced from one sample in a study of CD8 T cells in Susac syndrome. cDNA came from approximately 0.5 to 1 ug RNA primed by random hexamers. TCRdb used MiXCR to reprocess the immunoSEQ multiplex PCR reads, holding one entry per CDR3 protein. The repertoire has about 160,000 distinct CDR3 sequences, approximately 92% of them found once; the top ten carry 0.13%. Sequencing was carried out using CD4+ T cells from PBMCs. Every receptor here comes from a human donor in good health.

As to this clonotype: The junction departs from the called germline gene at one end, perhaps through a read error. V usage is TRBV2 and J usage is TRBJ2-7; weak D call: TRBD2 (5 bases). This CDR3 region has 14 residues. Germline-derived CDR1 and CDR2 are SNHLY and FYNNEI. CDR3 amino acids: CASREVSTSDEQYF. The CDR3 bases are TGTGCCAGCAGGGAGGTCTCTACCTCCGACGAGCAGTACTTC.

The J gene is TRBJ2-2, the V gene TRBV7-2; 7 bases align to TRBD1. V was clipped by 3 bases and J by 1 base; unmatched bases: 5. This CDR3 is 16 amino acids long. The V gene's germline CDR1 is SGHTA and CDR2 FQGNSA. The CDR3 spells CASSFAGTVNTGELFF. The DNA of the CDR3 is TGTGCCAGCAGCTTCGCCGGGACAGTGAACACCGGGGAGCTGTTTTTT.

The genes are TRBV2 and TRBJ2-2, with D maybe TRBD1 (6 bases). Trimming took 7 bases from V and 6 from J, leaving 12 bases between them. The CDR3 has 13 amino acids. The germline gives CDR1 SNHLY, CDR2 FYNNEI. This CDR3 reads CASKRGYAGELFF. The CDR3 DNA sequence: TGTGCCAGCAAGAGGGGGTACGCCGGGGAGCTGTTTTTT. The full variable domain, rest sourced from reference TRBV2 and TRBJ2-2, is EPEVTQTPSHQVTQMGQEVILRCVPISNHLYFYWYRQILGQKVEFLVSFYNNEISEKSEIFDDQFSVERPDGSNFTLKIRSTKLEDSAMYFCASKRGYAGELFFGEGSRLTVL.

This CDR3 reads CASSLLSPLHF. The CDR3 coding sequence is TGTGCCAGCAGCTTGCTGTCCCCCCTCCACTTT. The V and J genes are TRBV5-8 and TRBJ1-6; unclear D gene. CDR1 is SGHTS, CDR2 YDEGEE, per germline. Trimming pared 1 base from V and 13 bases from J, leaving 6 bases between. This CDR3 comprises 11 residues. Full variable domain (missing parts from reference TRBV5-8 and TRBJ1-6): EAGVTQSPTHLIKTRGQQATLRCSPISGHTSVYWYQQALGLGLQFLLWYDEGEERNRGNFPPRFSGRQFPNYSSELNVNALELEDSALYLCASSLLSPLHFGNGTRLTVT.

V gene TRBV5-8 combines with J gene TRBJ2-2; 8 bases fit TRBD1. This CDR3 contains 14 residues. With 4 bases clipped from V and 4 bases from J, the junction kept 3 bases outside the gene matches. CDR1 and CDR2 from the germline V gene are SGHTS and YDEGEE. In DNA, the CDR3 is TGTGCCAGCAGCACCAGGGGGCCCACCGGGGAGCTGTTTTTT. The encoded protein is CASSTRGPTGELFF.

V and J are TRBV6-1 and TRBJ1-2; D might be TRBD1 (5 bases). The CDR3 covers 14 residues. The V gene's germline CDR1 is MNHNS and CDR2 SASEGT. Trimming pared 0 bases from V and 8 bases from J, leaving 13 bases between. The CDR3 region is CASSEALYGTGYTF. DNA of the CDR3: TGTGCCAGCAGTGAAGCGCTGTATGGGACCGGCTACACCTTC.

The V and J genes are TRBV4-2 and TRBJ2-2; 11 bases line up with TRBD2. Germline CDR1 is LGHNA and CDR2 is YNFKEQ. The ends lost 2 bases at V and 5 bases at J; junction bases unmatched: 4. This CDR3 has 16 residues. As DNA, the CDR3 is TGTGCCAGCAGCCAACTAACTAGCGGGGGTACCGGGGAGCTGTTTTTT. Its translation is CASSQLTSGGTGELFF.

This clonotype has only a few counts. The DNA of the CDR3 is TGTGCCAGCAGTGACAGGAGGAACACTGAAGCTTTCTTT. Protein product: CASSDRRNTEAFF. The chain has TRBV2 and TRBJ1-1; D unresolved. CDR3 size: 13 residues. V was shortened by 3 bases and J by 1 base, with 6 bases between the two germline ends. CDR1 and CDR2 (germline): SNHLY, FYNNEI.

This clonotype was recorded a few times. V gene TRBV19 combines with J gene TRBJ1-5, with 7 bases matching TRBD1. Germline CDR1 and CDR2: LNHDA and SQIVND (reference sequence). Unmatched junction bases numbered 5, after V lost 5 bases and J lost 7 bases. The CDR3 sequence is 13 residues long. The CDR3 DNA reads as TGTGCCAGTAGTGAGCAGGGGGGGCAGCCCCAGCATTTT. This gives the protein CASSEQGGQPQHF.

The chain carries TRBV19 and TRBJ1-3; a possible D gene is TRBD1 (6 bases). The germline gives CDR1 LNHDA, CDR2 SQIVND (reference sequence). Trimming left V 9 bases short and J 0 bases short, with 15 bases between. The CDR3 loop spans 15 amino acids. CDR3 sequence reads: CASRTGFSSGNTIYF. The CDR3 DNA reads as TGTGCCAGCCGAACAGGGTTCAGCTCTGGAAACACCATATATTTT.

The chain couples TRBV11-2 to TRBJ2-1; the match to TRBD2 covers 10 bases. This CDR3 is 15 amino acids long. CDR1 is SGHAT, CDR2 FQNNGV, per germline. V dropped 7 bases and J dropped 6; count of bases not matched to a gene: 9. CDR3 nucleotide sequence: TGTGCCAGCACATATAGCGGGGGGTATGCCAATGAGCAGTTCTTC. Translated, it gives CASTYSGGYANEQFF.

The rearrangement uses TRBV2 and TRBJ1-6; maybe TRBD1 (6 bases). V lost 8 bases and J lost 6, with 17 bases in between. This CDR3 is built from 15 residues. Looked up from germline, CDR1 is SNHLY and CDR2 is FYNNEI. CDR3 protein: CASGGGGFINSPLHF. Written as DNA, the CDR3 is TGTGCCAGCGGGGGCGGGGGATTTATTAATTCACCCCTCCACTTT.

J is TRBJ1-2 and V is TRBV6-2 or TRBV6-3; D call uncertain. V was cut by 4 bases and J by 8 bases, with 8 bases left in between. The CDR3 totals 11 residues. Per the germline V gene, CDR1 is MNHEY and CDR2 is SVGEGT. Written as DNA, the CDR3 is TGTGCCAGCAGTTCCAGGACCGGCTACACCTTC. It specifies CASSSRTGYTF.

In this sample, this clonotype turned up once. The chain links TRBV6-6 to TRBJ2-3; 8 bases fit TRBD1. CDR1 and CDR2 (germline): MNHNY, SVGAGI (reference sequence). The ends lost 6 bases at V and 5 bases at J; junction bases unmatched: 10. The CDR3 sequence is 15 residues long. The CDR3 is CASRPRTGRGDTQYF. Written as DNA, the CDR3 is TGTGCCAGCAGGCCCCGGACAGGGCGCGGAGATACGCAGTATTTT.

The chain joins TRBV15 to TRBJ2-1, with D tentatively TRBD2 (8 bases). V was cut by 3 bases and J by 9 bases, with 21 bases left in between. This CDR3 has 16 residues. In germline, CDR1 is LNHNV, CDR2 YYDKDF (reference sequence). CDR3 region: CATSSGPGRGHAEQFF. CDR3 sequence (DNA): TGTGCCACCAGCAGTGGTCCCGGGAGGGGGCATGCTGAGCAGTTCTTC.

J is TRBJ1-2 and V is TRBV15, with unresolved D. The CDR3 extends over 16 amino acids. Germline CDR1 and CDR2: LNHNV and YYDKDF (reference sequence). V lost 1 base, J lost 0 bases, and 12 bases lay in between. The CDR3 coding sequence is TGTGCCACCAGCAGAGGACGGCAGGTTTCTAACTATGGCTACACCTTC. It encodes CATSRGRQVSNYGYTF.

V and J are TRBV10-1 and TRBJ2-1; D possibly corresponds to TRBD1 (5 bases). This CDR3 has 16 residues. Germline lookup yields CDR1 WNHNN and CDR2 SYGVQD (reference sequence). Trimming pared 4 bases from V and 1 base from J, leaving 14 bases between. The CDR3 protein is CASSGLQANSYNEQFF. The CDR3 DNA follows: TGCGCCAGCAGTGGGTTACAGGCTAATTCCTACAATGAGCAGTTCTTC.

The chain's CDR3 is CASSYSERNTIYF. Written as DNA, the CDR3 is TGTGCCAGCAGTTACTCCGAGAGAAACACCATATATTTT. V usage is TRBV6-5 and J usage is TRBJ1-3; D uncertain. This CDR3 comprises 13 residues. Germline CDR1 is MNHEY and CDR2 is SVGAGI. V was shortened by 0 bases and J by 5 bases, with 5 bases between the two germline ends.

The gene calls are TRBV5-4 and TRBJ2-7; TRBD1 agrees at 7 bases. The germline gives CDR1 SGHNT, CDR2 YYREEE (reference sequence). This CDR3 has 15 residues. The V segment lost 0 bases and the J segment 0 bases; nucleotides outside the gene matches: 3. CDR3 loop: CASSLVGQSSYEQYF. The CDR3 DNA reads TGTGCCAGCAGCTTGGTGGGACAGAGCTCCTACGAGCAGTACTTC.

The chain links TRBV6-5 to TRBJ1-5; D is uncertain. The V end lost 4 bases, the J end lost 2 bases, and 12 bases lay between the germline ends. The germline gives CDR1 MNHEY, CDR2 SVGAGI. The CDR3 has 15 amino acids. This CDR3 reads CASSSDTPGNQPQHF. The CDR3 region has the DNA TGTGCCAGCAGTTCAGACACGCCGGGCAATCAGCCCCAGCATTTT.